Shown below are 20 T cell receptor beta chains from a single sample sequenced in a study of blood T cell repertoires in COVID-19. The method was immunoSEQ multiplex PCR; TCRdb's version includes in-frame clones alone and lacks a portion of them. This table holds roughly 230,000 clones, 83% found once. The sequenced sample was peripheral blood. The receptors were gathered from a woman between 50 and 59 years old with acute or convalescent COVID-19.

The table lists this clone with a count of one. This chain connects TRBV5-1 to TRBJ2-1, with 7 nucleotides matching TRBD1. V shed 8 bases, J shed 5 bases, and the junction held 13 bases outside the gene matches. Germline loops: CDR1 SGHRS, CDR2 YFSETQ. The length of the CDR3 is 15 residues. CDR3 protein: CASHRNPGQNNEQFF. The CDR3 region has the DNA TGCGCCAGTCACAGGAATCCGGGACAGAACAATGAGCAGTTCTTC.

The chain carries TRBV2 and TRBJ1-1; a weak D match, TRBD1 (6 bases). The CDR3 is 13 residues long. The V end was cut by 6 bases, the J end by 0 bases, with 8 bases between. The germline V gene encodes CDR1 SNHLY and CDR2 FYNNEI. The CDR3 DNA follows: TGTGCCAGCAGACAGGGTATGAACACTGAAGCTTTCTTT. This gives the protein CASRQGMNTEAFF.

A few counts support this clone. The genes are TRBV5-1 and TRBJ1-4, with D unresolved. Germline V gives CDR1 SGHRS, CDR2 YFSETQ. The CDR3 has 17 amino acids. V was shortened by 0 bases and J by 0 bases, with 12 bases between the two germline ends. The CDR3 coding sequence is TGCGCCAGCAGCTTGGATGGAGGGCTCGCAACTAATGAAAAACTGTTTTTT. This encodes CASSLDGGLATNEKLFF. The full variable domain, rest sourced from reference TRBV5-1 and TRBJ1-4, is KAGVTQTPRYLIKTRGQQVTLSCSPISGHRSVSWYQQTPGQGLQFLFEYFSETQRNKGNFPGRFSGRQFSNSRSEMNVSTLELGDSALYLCASSLDGGLATNEKLFFGSGTQLSVL.

The table lists this clone with a count of one. This chain links TRBV27 with TRBJ2-5, with TRBD1 matching over 10 bases. This CDR3 region has 15 residues. V dropped 3 bases and J dropped 4; count of bases not matched to a gene: 5. Germline V CDR1 and CDR2: MNHEY, SMNVEV (reference sequence). In DNA form, the CDR3 reads TGTGCCAGCAGTTTTCGGACAGGGGGATCAGAGACCCAGTACTTC. Its protein is CASSFRTGGSETQYF.

V gene TRBV7-2 combines with J gene TRBJ1-1, with 8 bases aligning to TRBD1. V lost 2 bases to trimming and J lost 5 bases; unmatched junction nucleotides: 7. The length of the CDR3 is 15 residues. The germline gives CDR1 SGHTA, CDR2 FQGNSA. The CDR3 here is CASSLFQGASTEAFF. Here the CDR3 DNA reads TGTGCCAGCAGCTTATTTCAGGGGGCGAGTACTGAAGCTTTCTTT.

V is TRBV30 and J is TRBJ1-2, with 7 bases aligning to TRBD1. This CDR3 spans 12 amino acids. The J segment lost 8 bases and the V segment lost 3 bases, leaving 6 bases of the junction unmatched. The germline V gene has CDR1 GTSNPN and CDR2 SVGIG (reference sequence). Here the CDR3 DNA reads TGTGCCTGGAGCCCGGACAGGCGGGGCTACACCTTC. As protein: CAWSPDRRGYTF.

This chain uses TRBV9 with TRBJ1-2; 9 bases are shared with TRBD1. This CDR3 spans 17 amino acids. The J segment lost 2 bases and the V segment lost 0 bases, leaving 8 bases of the junction unmatched. Germline V lookup: CDR1 SGDLS, CDR2 YYNGEE. The CDR3 nucleotides are TGTGCCAGCAGCGTAGTTCATCCGGACAGGGGAAACTATGGCTACACCTTC. Protein sequence: CASSVVHPDRGNYGYTF.

The chain is built from TRBV6-1 and TRBJ2-3, with 11 bases matching TRBD2. V trimming: 3 bases; J trimming: 1 base; junction bases outside the gene matches: 3. CDR3 size: 16 residues. CDR1 is MNHNS and CDR2 is SASEGT in the germline V gene. CDR3 nucleotides: TGTGCCAGCAGTGAGCTTAGCGGGAGGGGCACAGATACGCAGTATTTT. This translates into CASSELSGRGTDTQYF.

The genes are TRBV25-1 and TRBJ1-5; no definite D call. The CDR3 has 10 amino acids. Trimming left V 8 bases short and J 4 bases short, with 3 bases between. Germline CDR1 is MGHDK and CDR2 is SYGVNS. The CDR3 DNA is TGTGCCAGCCATAATCAGCCCCAGCATTTT. Protein: CASHNQPQHF.

The rearrangement joins TRBV7-2 to TRBJ2-3, with TRBD1 as a possible D gene (5 bases). Germline CDR1 is SGHTA and CDR2 is FQGNSA. V lost 1 base to trimming and J lost 3 bases, with 8 bases between them. This CDR3 region has 14 residues. In DNA, the CDR3 is TGTGCCAGCAGCTTAGATGGGGCGACAGATACGCAGTATTTT. Translated, it gives CASSLDGATDTQYF. The full variable domain, completed using reference TRBV7-2 and TRBJ2-3, is GAGVSQSPSNKVTEKGKDVELRCDPISGHTALYWYRQSLGQGLEFLIYFQGNSAPDKSGLPSDRFSAERTGGSVSTLTIQRTQQEDSAVYLCASSLDGATDTQYFGPGTRLTVL.

J is TRBJ2-1 and V is TRBV4-2; no firm D call. The CDR3 extends over 15 amino acids. The germline V and J ends were trimmed by 7 bases and 5 bases, with 18 bases remaining between them. Looked up from germline, CDR1 is LGHNA and CDR2 is YNFKEQ. The CDR3 coding sequence is TGTGCCAGCAACCACTTGGGCCCCGCTAACAATGAGCAGTTCTTC. Translated: CASNHLGPANNEQFF.

The chain employs TRBV6-2 or TRBV6-3 and TRBJ2-1, with 7 nucleotides matching TRBD2. V was pared by 0 bases and J by 7 bases, with 6 bases of the junction left unmatched. Germline-derived CDR1 and CDR2 are MNHEY and SVGEGT. The CDR3 is made up of 15 amino acids. The CDR3: CASSYSSGLRNEQFF. The CDR3 nucleotides read TGTGCCAGCAGTTACTCTAGCGGGCTACGGAATGAGCAGTTCTTC.

V usage is TRBV19 and J usage is TRBJ1-1; 10 nucleotides align to TRBD1. Germline V lookup: CDR1 LNHDA, CDR2 SQIVND (reference sequence). V was clipped by 4 bases and J by 6 bases; unmatched bases: 11. This CDR3 is built from 16 residues. CDR3: CASSSPPGTGEAEAFF. The DNA of the CDR3 is TGTGCCAGTAGTAGCCCCCCCGGGACAGGGGAAGCTGAAGCTTTCTTT.

This clone has a handful of counts. J is TRBJ1-1 and V is TRBV12-3 or TRBV12-4; tentatively, D is TRBD1 (5 bases). The CDR3 contains 12 residues. Trimming pared 2 bases from V and 7 bases from J, leaving 8 bases between. The CDR3 reads CASSLWRGEAFF. In nucleotides, the CDR3 is TGTGCCAGCAGTTTATGGAGGGGTGAAGCTTTCTTT.

The rearrangement joins TRBV19 to TRBJ2-7; D might be TRBD1 (5 bases). V was pared by 1 base and J by 0 bases, with 10 bases between. Germline values: CDR1 LNHDA, CDR2 SQIVND (reference sequence). This CDR3 spans 15 amino acids. The CDR3 here is CASSIAGWGSYEQYF. The CDR3 coding sequence is TGTGCCAGTAGTATAGCAGGGTGGGGCTCCTACGAGCAGTACTTC. Full variable domain (rest looked up from reference TRBV19 and TRBJ2-7): DGGITQSPKYLFRKEGQNVTLSCEQNLNHDAMYWYRQDPGQGLRLIYYSQIVNDFQKGDIAEGYSVSREKKESFPLTVTSAQKNPTAFYLCASSIAGWGSYEQYFGPGTRLTVT.

This clone was observed a handful of times. This rearrangement joins TRBV6-1 to TRBJ1-4; D is ambiguous. Germline CDR1 MNHNS, CDR2 SASEGT. V was trimmed by 1 base and J by 5 bases, leaving 8 bases between them. The CDR3 is 14 residues long. CDR3 region: CASSEVGRNEKLFF. In nucleotides, the CDR3 is TGTGCCAGCAGTGAAGTTGGCAGGAATGAAAAACTGTTTTTT.

This clone was counted a single time. This rearrangement joins TRBV29-1 to TRBJ1-1; no reliable D call. The CDR3 is 10 residues long. The ends were cut back, 4 bases at V and 4 bases at J, with 4 bases in the middle. The germline gives CDR1 SQVTM, CDR2 ANQGSEA. This CDR3 is CSVVGTEAFF. The CDR3 region has the DNA TGCAGCGTTGTCGGCACTGAAGCTTTCTTT. The variable domain in full, with the rest retrieved from reference TRBV29-1 and TRBJ1-1, is SAVISQKPSRDICQRGTSLTIQCQVDSQVTMMFWYRQQPGQSLTLIATANQGSEATYESGFVIDKFPISRPNLTFSTLTVSNMSPEDSSIYLCSVVGTEAFFGQGTRLTVV.

The V gene is TRBV6-6, the J gene TRBJ1-4; D gene uncertain. The CDR3 length is 15 residues. Germline CDR1 and CDR2: MNHNY and SVGAGI (reference sequence). V was cut by 2 bases and J by 7 bases, with 14 bases left in between. This CDR3 reads CASSYRFGGIEKLFF. The DNA of the CDR3 is TGTGCCAGCAGTTACCGGTTTGGAGGGATTGAAAAACTGTTTTTT.

This clone has a single count. The chain links TRBV11-2 to TRBJ2-7; possible D gene TRBD1, 6 bases. V was cut by 2 bases and J by 0 bases, with 17 bases left in between. Germline-derived CDR1 and CDR2 are SGHAT and FQNNGV. The CDR3 spans 17 residues. DNA for the CDR3: TGTGCCAGCAGCTTAAGTTTAGGGCAGGGGTTCTCCTACGAGCAGTACTTC. Translated, it gives CASSLSLGQGFSYEQYF.

The rearrangement uses TRBV5-4 and TRBJ2-7; 11 positions match TRBD2. The CDR3 has 15 amino acids. The germline V gene encodes CDR1 SGHNT and CDR2 YYREEE (reference sequence). With 1 base clipped from V and 5 bases from J, the junction kept 5 bases outside the gene matches. The CDR3 DNA reads as TGTGCCAGCAGCTTGTCGGCTAGCGGGAGGAACGAGCAGTACTTC. This translates into CASSLSASGRNEQYF. Full variable domain (rest looked up from reference TRBV5-4 and TRBJ2-7): ETGVTQSPTHLIKTRGQQVTLRCSSQSGHNTVSWYQQALGQGPQFIFQYYREEENGRGNFPPRFSGLQFPNYSSELNVNALELDDSALYLCASSLSASGRNEQYFGPGTRLTVT.